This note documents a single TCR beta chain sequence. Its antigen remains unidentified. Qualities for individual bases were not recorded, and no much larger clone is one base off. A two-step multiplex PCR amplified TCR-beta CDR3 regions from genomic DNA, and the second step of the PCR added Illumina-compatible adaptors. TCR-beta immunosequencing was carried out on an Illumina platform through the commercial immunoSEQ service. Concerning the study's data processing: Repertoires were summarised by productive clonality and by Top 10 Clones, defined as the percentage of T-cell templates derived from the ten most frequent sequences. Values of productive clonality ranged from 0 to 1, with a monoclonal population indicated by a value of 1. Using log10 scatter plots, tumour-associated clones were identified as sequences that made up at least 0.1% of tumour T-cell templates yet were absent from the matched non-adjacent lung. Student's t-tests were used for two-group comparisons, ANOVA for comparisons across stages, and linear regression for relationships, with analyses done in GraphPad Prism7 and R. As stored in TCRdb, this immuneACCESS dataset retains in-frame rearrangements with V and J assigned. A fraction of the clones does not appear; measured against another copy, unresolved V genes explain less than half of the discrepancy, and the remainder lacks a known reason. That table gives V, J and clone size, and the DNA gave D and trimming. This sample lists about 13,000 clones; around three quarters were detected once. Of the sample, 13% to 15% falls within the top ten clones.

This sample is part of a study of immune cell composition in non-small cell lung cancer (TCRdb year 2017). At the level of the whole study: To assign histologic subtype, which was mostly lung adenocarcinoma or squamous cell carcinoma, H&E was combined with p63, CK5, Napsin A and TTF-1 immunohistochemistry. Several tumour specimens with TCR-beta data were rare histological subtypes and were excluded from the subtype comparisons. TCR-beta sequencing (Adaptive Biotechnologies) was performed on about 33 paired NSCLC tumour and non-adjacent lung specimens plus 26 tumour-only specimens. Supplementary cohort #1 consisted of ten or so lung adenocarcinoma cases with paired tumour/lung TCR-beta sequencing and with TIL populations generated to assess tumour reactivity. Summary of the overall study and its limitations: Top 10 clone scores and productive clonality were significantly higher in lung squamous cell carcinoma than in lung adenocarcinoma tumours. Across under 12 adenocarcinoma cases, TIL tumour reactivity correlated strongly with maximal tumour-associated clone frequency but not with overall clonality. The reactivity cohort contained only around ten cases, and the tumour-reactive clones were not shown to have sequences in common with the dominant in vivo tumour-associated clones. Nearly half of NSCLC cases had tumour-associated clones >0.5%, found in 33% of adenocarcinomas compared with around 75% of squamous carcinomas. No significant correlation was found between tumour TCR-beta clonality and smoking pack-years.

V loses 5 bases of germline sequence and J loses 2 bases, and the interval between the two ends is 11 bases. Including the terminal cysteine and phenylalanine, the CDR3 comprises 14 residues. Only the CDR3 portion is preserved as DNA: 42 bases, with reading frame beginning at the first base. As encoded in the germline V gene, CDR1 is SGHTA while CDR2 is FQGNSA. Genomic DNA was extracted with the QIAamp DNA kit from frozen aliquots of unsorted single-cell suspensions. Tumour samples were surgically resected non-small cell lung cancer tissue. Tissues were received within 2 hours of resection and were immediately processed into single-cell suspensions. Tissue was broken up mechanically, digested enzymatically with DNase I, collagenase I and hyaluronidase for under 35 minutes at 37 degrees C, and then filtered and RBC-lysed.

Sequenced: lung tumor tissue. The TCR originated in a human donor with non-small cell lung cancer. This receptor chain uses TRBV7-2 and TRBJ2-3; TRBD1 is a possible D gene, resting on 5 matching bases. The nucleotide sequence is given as TGTGCCAGCAGCGTTACAGGTCCCACAGATACGCAGTATTTT. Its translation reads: CASSVTGPTDTQYF.